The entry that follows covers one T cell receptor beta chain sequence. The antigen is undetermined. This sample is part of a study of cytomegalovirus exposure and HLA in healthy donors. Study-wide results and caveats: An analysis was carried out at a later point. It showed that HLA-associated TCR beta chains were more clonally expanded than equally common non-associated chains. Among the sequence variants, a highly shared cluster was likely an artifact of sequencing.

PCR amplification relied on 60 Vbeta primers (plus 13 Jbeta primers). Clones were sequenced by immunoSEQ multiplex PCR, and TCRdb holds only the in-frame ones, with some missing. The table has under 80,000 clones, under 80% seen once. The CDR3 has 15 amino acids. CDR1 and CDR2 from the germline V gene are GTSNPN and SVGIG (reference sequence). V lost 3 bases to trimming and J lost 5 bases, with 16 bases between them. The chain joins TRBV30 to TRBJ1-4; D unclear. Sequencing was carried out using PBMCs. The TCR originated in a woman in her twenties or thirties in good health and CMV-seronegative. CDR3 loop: CAWSLKLKPNEKLFF. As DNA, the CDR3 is TGTGCCTGGAGCTTAAAACTGAAACCGAATGAAAAACTGTTTTTT. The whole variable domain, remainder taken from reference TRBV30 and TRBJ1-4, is SQTIHQWPATLVQPVGSPLSLECTVEGTSNPNLYWYRQAAGRGLQLLFYSVGIGQISSEVPQNLSASRPQDRQFILSSKKLLLSDSGFYLCAWSLKLKPNEKLFFGSGTQLSVL.